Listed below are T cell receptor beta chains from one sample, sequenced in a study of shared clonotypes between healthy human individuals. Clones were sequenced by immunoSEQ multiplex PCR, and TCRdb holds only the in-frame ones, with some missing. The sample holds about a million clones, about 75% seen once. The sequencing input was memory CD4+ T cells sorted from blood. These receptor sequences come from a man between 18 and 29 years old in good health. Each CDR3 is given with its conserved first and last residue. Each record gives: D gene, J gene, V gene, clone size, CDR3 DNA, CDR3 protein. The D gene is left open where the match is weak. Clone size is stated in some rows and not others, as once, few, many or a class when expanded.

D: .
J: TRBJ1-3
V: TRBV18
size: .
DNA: TGTGCCAGCTCACCCTCAGGGAGCTCTGGAAACACCATATATTTT
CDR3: CASSPSGSSGNTIYF

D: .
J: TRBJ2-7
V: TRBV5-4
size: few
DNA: TGTGCCAGCACCTCCCCCCGAACAGCATCCTACGAGCAGTACTTC
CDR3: CASTSPRTASYEQYF

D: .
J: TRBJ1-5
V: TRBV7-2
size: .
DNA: TGTGCCAGCAGCTTACACGGGCAGCCCCAGCATTTT
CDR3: CASSLHGQPQHF

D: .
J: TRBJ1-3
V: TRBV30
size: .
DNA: TGTGCCTGGAGTACGGGTCTCGTTGGCTCTGGAAACACCATATATTTT
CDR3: CAWSTGLVGSGNTIYF

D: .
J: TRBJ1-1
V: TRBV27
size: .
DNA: TGTGCCAGCAGTAGGGAGACAGGAATGAACACTGAAGCTTTCTTT
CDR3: CASSRETGMNTEAFF

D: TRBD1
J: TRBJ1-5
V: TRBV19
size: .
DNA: TGTGCCAGCCGAAGCGTGGGACAGGGCCACCTGGGGAGCAATCAGCCCCAGCATTTT
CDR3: CASRSVGQGHLGSNQPQHF

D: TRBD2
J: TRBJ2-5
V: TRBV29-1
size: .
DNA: TGCAGCGGGAATAGCGGGAGTGAGACCCAGTACTTC
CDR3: CSGNSGSETQYF

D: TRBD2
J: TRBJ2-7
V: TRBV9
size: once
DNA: TGTGCCAGCAGCGTAGGGACTAGCGGGAGGAGGGACTCCTACGAGCAGTACTTC
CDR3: CASSVGTSGRRDSYEQYF

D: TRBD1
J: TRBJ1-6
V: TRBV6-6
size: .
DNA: TGTGCCAGCAGAATCGGGACAGGGAATTCACCCCTCCACTTT
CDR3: CASRIGTGNSPLHF

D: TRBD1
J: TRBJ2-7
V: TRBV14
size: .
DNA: TGTGCCAGCAGCCTCGGGACAGGGTTTTACGAGCAGTACTTC
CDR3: CASSLGTGFYEQYF

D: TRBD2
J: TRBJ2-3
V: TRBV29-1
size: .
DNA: TGCAGCGTTGAGGCTAGCGGCTCCTTGGCGCAGTATTTT
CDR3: CSVEASGSLAQYF

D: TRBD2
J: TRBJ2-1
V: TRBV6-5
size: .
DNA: TGTGCCAGCCTTAGCGGGAGAGGGGGTGAGCAGTTCTTC
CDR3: CASLSGRGGEQFF

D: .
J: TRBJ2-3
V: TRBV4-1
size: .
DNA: TGCGCCAGCAGCCGACTATCGAGCGAAGATACGCAGTATTTT
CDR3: CASSRLSSEDTQYF

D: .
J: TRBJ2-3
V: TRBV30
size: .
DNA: TGTGCCTGGAGTGTTCTAGATACGCAGTATTTT
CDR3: CAWSVLDTQYF

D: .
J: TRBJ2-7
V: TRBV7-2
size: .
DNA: TGTGCCAGCAGCCCCGGTGGTAGCGCTAGCTCCTACGAGCAGTACTTC
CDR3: CASSPGGSASSYEQYF

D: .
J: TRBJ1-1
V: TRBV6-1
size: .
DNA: TGTGCCAGCAAAGTGAGCCACCTTCATGAAGCTTTCTTT
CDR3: CASKVSHLHEAFF

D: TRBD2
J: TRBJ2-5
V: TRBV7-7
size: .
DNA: TGTGCTAGCAGCTACCAGGCTAGCGGAGAGACCCAGTACTTC
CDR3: CASSYQASGETQYF

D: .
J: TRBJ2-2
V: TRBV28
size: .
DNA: TGTGCCACCCGTAGGACCACCAACACCGGGGAGCTGTTTTTT
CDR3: CATRRTTNTGELFF

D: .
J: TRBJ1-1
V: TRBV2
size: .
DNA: TGTGCCAGCAGTGAGTGGATTTCAGGCGCTGAAGCTTTCTTT
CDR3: CASSEWISGAEAFF

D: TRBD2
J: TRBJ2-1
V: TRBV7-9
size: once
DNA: TGTGCCAGCAGCTTGGGGGGGACTGTTGACAATGAGCAGTTCTTC
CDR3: CASSLGGTVDNEQFF

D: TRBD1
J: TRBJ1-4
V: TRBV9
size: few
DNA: TGTGCCAGCAGCCCCTCCGGACAGGGGGTAGGGGAAAAACTGTTTTTT
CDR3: CASSPSGQGVGEKLFF

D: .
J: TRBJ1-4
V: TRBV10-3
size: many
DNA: TGTGCCATCAGTGGTGCCGGAAATGAAAAACTGTTTTTT
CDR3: CAISGAGNEKLFF

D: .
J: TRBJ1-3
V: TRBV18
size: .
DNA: TGTGCCAGCTCACCCTCCGACGGAAACACCATATATTTT
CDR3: CASSPSDGNTIYF

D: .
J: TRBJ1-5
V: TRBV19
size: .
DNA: TGTGCCAGTAGTGTTACAGGGATGGGGAACAATCAGCCCCAGCATTTT
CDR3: CASSVTGMGNNQPQHF

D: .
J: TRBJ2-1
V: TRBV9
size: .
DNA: TGTGCCAGCAGCGTAGTTAGCCTCAGCAATGAGCAGTTCTTC
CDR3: CASSVVSLSNEQFF

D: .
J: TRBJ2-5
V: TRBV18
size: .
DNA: TGTGCCAGCTCCCCCCAGGGGGAGACCCAGTACTTC
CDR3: CASSPQGETQYF

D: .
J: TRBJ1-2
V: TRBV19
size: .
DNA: TGTGCCAGTAGTATCGTCTCCGGCACTGACTATGGCTACACCTTC
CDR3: CASSIVSGTDYGYTF

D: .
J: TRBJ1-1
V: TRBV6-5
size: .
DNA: TGTGCCAGCAGTAAGGGCGGGGGCAGCACTGAAGCTTTCTTT
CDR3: CASSKGGGSTEAFF

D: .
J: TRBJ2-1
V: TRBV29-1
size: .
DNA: TGCAGCGTTGAAACCCTATACAATGAGCAGTTCTTC
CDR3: CSVETLYNEQFF

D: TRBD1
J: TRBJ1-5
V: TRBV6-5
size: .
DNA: TGTGCCAGCAGTTCGGACAGGGATAATCAGCCCCAGCATTTT
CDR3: CASSSDRDNQPQHF

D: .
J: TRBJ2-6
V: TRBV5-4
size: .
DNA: TGTGCCAGCAGCTCTGCCTCTTACTCTGGGGCCAACGTCCTGACTTTC
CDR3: CASSSASYSGANVLTF

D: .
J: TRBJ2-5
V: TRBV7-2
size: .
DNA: TGTGCCAGCAGCTTCTTGCAAGAGACCCAGTACTTC
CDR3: CASSFLQETQYF

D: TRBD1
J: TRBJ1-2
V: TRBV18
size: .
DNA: TGTGCCAGCTCCCCGGGACAGGGGGCGCCGTACTATGGCTACACCTTC
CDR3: CASSPGQGAPYYGYTF

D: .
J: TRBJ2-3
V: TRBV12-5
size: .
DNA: TGTGCTAGTGGCCACAGGAATAGCGATACGCAGTATTTT
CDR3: CASGHRNSDTQYF

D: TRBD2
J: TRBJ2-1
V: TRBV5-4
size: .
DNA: TGTGCCAGCAGCTTGGCGATGACTAGCCCGGTCTTC
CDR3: CASSLAMTSPVF

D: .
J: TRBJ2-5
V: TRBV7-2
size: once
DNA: TGTGCCAGCAGCTTCCGGGACGCTGAAAGAACCCAGTACTTC
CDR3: CASSFRDAERTQYF

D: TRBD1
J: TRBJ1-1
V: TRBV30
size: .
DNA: TGTGCCTGGAGTGAGAACAGGGGTGCAGTGAACACTGAAGCTTTCTTT
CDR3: CAWSENRGAVNTEAFF

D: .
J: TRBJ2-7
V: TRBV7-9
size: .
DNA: TGTGCCAGCAGCTTAGCACTAGGCGGCTACGAGCAGTACTTC
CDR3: CASSLALGGYEQYF

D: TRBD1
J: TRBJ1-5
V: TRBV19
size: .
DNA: TGTGCCAGTAGGCAAACAGGGGGCCTATATCAGCCCCAGCATTTT
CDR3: CASRQTGGLYQPQHF

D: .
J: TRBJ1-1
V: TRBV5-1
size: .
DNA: TGCGCCAGCAGCTCGGGACACCCGAACACTGAAGCTTTCTTT
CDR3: CASSSGHPNTEAFF

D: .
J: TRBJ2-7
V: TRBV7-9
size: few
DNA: TGTGCCAGCAGCCCCCAACAGGGAAACGAGCAGTACTTC
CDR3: CASSPQQGNEQYF

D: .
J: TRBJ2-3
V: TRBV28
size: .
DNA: TGTGCCAGCAGTTTAATGACTCAAGCAGATACGCAGTATTTT
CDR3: CASSLMTQADTQYF

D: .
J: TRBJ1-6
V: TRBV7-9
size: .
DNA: TGTGCCAGCAGCTTATTACAAGTTAATTCACCCCTCCACTTT
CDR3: CASSLLQVNSPLHF

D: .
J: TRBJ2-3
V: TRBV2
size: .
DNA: .
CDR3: CASILASSTDTQYF

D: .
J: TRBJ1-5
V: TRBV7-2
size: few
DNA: TGTGCCAGCAGCTTAGAGGCAGGCTTCAATCAGCCCCAGCATTTT
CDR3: CASSLEAGFNQPQHF

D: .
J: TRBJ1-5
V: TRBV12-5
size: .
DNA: TGTGCTAGTGGTTTGGACATCAATCAGCCCCAGCATTTT
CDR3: CASGLDINQPQHF

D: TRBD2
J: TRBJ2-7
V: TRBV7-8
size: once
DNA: TGTGCCAGCAGCTTTCCCGGGACTAGAAGATACGAGCAGTACTTC
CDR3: CASSFPGTRRYEQYF

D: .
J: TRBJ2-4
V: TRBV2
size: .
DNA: TGTGCCAGCAGTGAAGCGCTTCGGGGAGACATTCAGTACTTC
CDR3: CASSEALRGDIQYF

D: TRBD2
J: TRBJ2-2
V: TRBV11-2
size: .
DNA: TGTGCCAGCAGCTCCGGACTAGCGGGGGGGGAGCTGTTTTTT
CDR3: CASSSGLAGGELFF

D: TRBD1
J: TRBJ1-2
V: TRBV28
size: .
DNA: TGTGCCAGCAGTTTACTTGGACAGGACTATGGCTACACCTTC
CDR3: CASSLLGQDYGYTF

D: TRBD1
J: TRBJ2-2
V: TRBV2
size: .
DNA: TGTGCCAGCAGGGGGACAGGGGCCGGGGAGCTGTTTTTT
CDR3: CASRGTGAGELFF

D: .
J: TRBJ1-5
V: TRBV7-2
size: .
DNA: TGTGCCAGCAGCTTAATTGGGAGCCCGGGGGGCAATCAGCCCCAGCATTTT
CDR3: CASSLIGSPGGNQPQHF

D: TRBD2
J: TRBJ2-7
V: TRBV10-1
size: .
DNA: TGCGCCAGCAGTGATTACGGGACTAGCGGGATCATTAGCTCCTACGAGCAGTACTTC
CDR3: CASSDYGTSGIISSYEQYF

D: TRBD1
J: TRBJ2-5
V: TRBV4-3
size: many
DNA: TGCGCCAGCAGCCAAATAAACAGGGGGCTGGAGACCCAGTACTTC
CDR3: CASSQINRGLETQYF

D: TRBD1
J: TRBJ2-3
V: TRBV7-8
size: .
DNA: TGTGCCAGCAGCTACCGGGACAGGGGGGGGACAGATACGCAGTATTTT
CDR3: CASSYRDRGGTDTQYF